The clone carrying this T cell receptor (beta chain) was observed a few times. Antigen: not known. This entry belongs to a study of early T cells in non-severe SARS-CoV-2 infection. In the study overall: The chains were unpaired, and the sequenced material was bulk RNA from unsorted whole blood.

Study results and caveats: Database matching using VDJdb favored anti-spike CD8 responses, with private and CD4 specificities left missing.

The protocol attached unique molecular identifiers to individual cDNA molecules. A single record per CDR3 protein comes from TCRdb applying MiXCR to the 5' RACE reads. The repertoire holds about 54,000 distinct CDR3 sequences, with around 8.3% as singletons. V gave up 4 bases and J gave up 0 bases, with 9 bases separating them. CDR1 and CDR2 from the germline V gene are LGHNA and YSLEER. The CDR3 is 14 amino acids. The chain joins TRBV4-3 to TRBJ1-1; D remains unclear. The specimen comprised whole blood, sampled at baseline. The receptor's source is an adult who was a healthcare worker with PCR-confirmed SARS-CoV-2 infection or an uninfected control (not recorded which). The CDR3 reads CASSPRPMNTEAFF. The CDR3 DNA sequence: TGCGCCAGCAGCCCCAGGCCGATGAACACTGAAGCTTTCTTT.